These 2 T cell receptor beta chains were all obtained from the same sample, sequenced in a study of blood T cell repertoires in COVID-19. Some clones are missing from TCRdb's copy, which holds only in-frame ones; the method was immunoSEQ multiplex PCR. The sample holds about 310,000 clones, more than 85% seen once. Sample: peripheral blood. These TCRs come from a man between 65 and 80 years old with acute or convalescent COVID-19.

Worth noting for this clone: Other DNA sequences in this sample translate to the same CDR3. This sequence joins TRBV7-2 and TRBJ2-3, with 7 nucleotides matching TRBD1. From germline, CDR1 is SGHTA and CDR2 FQGNSA. The CDR3 covers 14 residues. V lost 5 bases, J lost 3 bases, and 5 bases stayed unmatched. CDR3 in amino acids: CASSLGGRTDTQYF. CDR3 coding DNA: TGTGCCAGCAGCCTAGGGGGCAGGACAGATACGCAGTATTTT.

On this clone itself: Other DNA sequences of this sample code for an identical CDR3. The rearrangement uses TRBV19 and TRBJ1-5; unclear D gene. The length of the CDR3 is 14 residues. Germline loops: CDR1 LNHDA, CDR2 SQIVND (reference sequence). Trimming took off 3 bases at V and 4 bases at J, with 10 bases between the two ends. CDR3 region: CASSIVEANQPQHF. The CDR3 nucleotides are TGTGCCAGTAGTATTGTCGAGGCAAATCAGCCCCAGCATTTT.